The 18 T cell receptor beta chains in this list originate from one sample, sequenced in a study of shared clonotypes between healthy human individuals. The data were produced by immunoSEQ multiplex PCR, yet TCRdb's version contains in-frame clones alone and is incomplete. This sample has about 120,000 clones, with about 63% found just once. The sequenced sample was memory CD8+ T cells sorted from blood. Subset here: CD45RO+ cells pooled with CCR7-negative TemRA cells. These receptors were collected from a woman under 40 in good health.

The genes are TRBV9 and TRBJ1-3; TRBD1 is a possible D gene (5 bases). Germline V gene sequence: CDR1 SGDLS, CDR2 YYNGEE. V was trimmed by 3 bases and J by 4 bases, leaving 11 bases between them. There are 14 residues in the CDR3. The chain's CDR3 is CASSGFRDGNTIYF. For the CDR3, the DNA is TGTGCCAGCAGCGGATTCAGGGACGGAAACACCATATATTTT.

J is TRBJ2-7 and V is TRBV27; 7 nucleotides line up with TRBD1. After removal of 5 bases from V and 2 bases from J, the junction contained 6 bases not matched to a gene. Looked up from germline, CDR1 is MNHEY and CDR2 is SMNVEV (reference sequence). This CDR3 is built from 14 residues. The CDR3 sequence is CASSLGQATYEQYF. CDR3 sequence (DNA): TGTGCCAGCAGTCTCGGACAGGCCACCTACGAGCAGTACTTC.

The rearrangement links TRBV4-1 to TRBJ1-1, with a weak D call TRBD1 (6 bases). The CDR3 is made up of 15 amino acids. Germline CDR1 MGHRA, CDR2 YSYEKL. The V and J ends lost 4 bases and 1 base respectively, with 13 bases between them. The CDR3 bases are TGCGCCAGCAGCCTTGAGACAGGAAGGAACACTGAAGCTTTCTTT. Its translation: CASSLETGRNTEAFF.

The rearrangement uses TRBV15 and TRBJ1-2; 9 nucleotides align to TRBD1. The V segment lost 5 bases and the J segment 7 bases; nucleotides outside the gene matches: 14. Germline values: CDR1 LNHNV, CDR2 YYDKDF (reference sequence). This CDR3 is 16 amino acids long. CDR3 amino acids: CATSPEFLTGGFGYTF. The CDR3 nucleotides read TGTGCCACCAGCCCTGAATTCTTGACAGGGGGTTTTGGCTACACCTTC.

This clone was seen ten or more times. The chain uses TRBV27 and TRBJ1-5; D is ambiguous. Trimming cost V 5 bases and J 2 bases, with 10 bases left between them. This CDR3 region has 14 residues. CDR1 MNHEY and CDR2 SMNVEV come from the germline V gene (reference sequence). CDR3 nucleotides: TGTGCCAGCAGTACCTCTGGGGGCAATCAGCCCCAGCATTTT. Translated: CASSTSGGNQPQHF.

The genes are TRBV2 and TRBJ2-3; the D gene is possibly TRBD2 (6 bases). V was pared by 6 bases and J by 2 bases, with 9 bases between. Germline lookup yields CDR1 SNHLY and CDR2 FYNNEI. The CDR3 consists of 13 residues. CDR3 protein: CASRSSDTDTQYF. Here the CDR3 DNA reads TGTGCCAGCAGGTCTAGCGACACAGATACGCAGTATTTT.

This chain joins TRBV4-1 and TRBJ2-7; 10 bases align to TRBD2. V trimming: 3 bases; J trimming: 6 bases; junction bases outside the gene matches: 11. The CDR3 runs 16 residues. Per the germline V gene, CDR1 is MGHRA and CDR2 is YSYEKL. The CDR3 region has the DNA TGCGCCAGCAGCCATGAACCGGGACTAGCGCTCGTCGAGCAGTACTTC. Its translation: CASSHEPGLALVEQYF.

Comment on this clone: Mismatch with germline at one junction end may stem from a read error. The chain employs TRBV11-2 and TRBJ2-7, with D maybe TRBD1 (6 bases). This CDR3 has 16 residues. CDR1 and CDR2 from the germline V gene are SGHAT and FQNNGV. CDR3 sequence: CASSLEGVLWYGEQYF. As DNA, the CDR3 is TGTGCCAGCAGCCTAGAGGGGGTCCTGTGGTACGGCGAGCAGTACTTC.

This chain links TRBV2 with TRBJ1-1, with a possible D match to TRBD1 (6 bases). This CDR3 has 17 residues. V gave up 5 bases and J gave up 1 base, with 20 bases separating them. Germline CDR1 reads SNHLY; CDR2 reads FYNNEI. The CDR3 spells CASSFDSGGQPNTEAFF. CDR3 nucleotide sequence: TGTGCCAGCAGTTTCGATTCGGGGGGACAACCGAACACTGAAGCTTTCTTT.

The V call is TRBV6-1, the J call TRBJ2-7, with unresolved D. V gave up 2 bases and J gave up 0 bases, with 11 bases separating them. Germline V gene sequence: CDR1 MNHNS, CDR2 SASEGT. This CDR3 comprises 15 residues. The chain's CDR3 is CASSEWSGRSYEQYF. The CDR3 region has the DNA TGTGCCAGCAGTGAATGGTCTGGGCGCTCCTACGAGCAGTACTTC.

The chain is built from TRBV10-3 and TRBJ1-2, with unresolved D. Per the germline V gene, CDR1 is ENHRY and CDR2 is SYGVKD. The CDR3 runs 15 residues. V was clipped by 3 bases and J by 4 bases, with 15 bases between them. The CDR3: CAISEPSGRLYGYTF. As DNA, the CDR3 is TGTGCCATCAGTGAACCCAGCGGCAGACTCTATGGCTACACCTTC.

This clone has a count of ten or more. This sequence joins TRBV18 and TRBJ2-1; perhaps TRBD2 as D (6 bases). The CDR3 spans 15 residues. Germline V gene data show CDR1 as KGHSH and CDR2 as LQKENI. V lost 2 bases, J lost 8 bases, and 16 bases lay in between. The CDR3: CASSPVGGVVHEQFF. Here the CDR3 DNA reads TGTGCCAGCTCACCAGTGGGGGGAGTCGTCCATGAGCAGTTCTTC.

The chain uses TRBV30 and TRBJ2-1; 7 bases fit TRBD1. V dropped 1 base and J dropped 3; count of bases not matched to a gene: 3. The CDR3 covers 14 residues. The V gene's germline CDR1 is GTSNPN and CDR2 SVGIG (reference sequence). As DNA, the CDR3 is TGTGCCTGGAGTGAATGGGACAGCTACAATGAGCAGTTCTTC. It translates to CAWSEWDSYNEQFF.

This clone was seen more than once but under ten times. The chain employs TRBV14 and TRBJ2-1; 10 nucleotides match TRBD2. The J segment lost 9 bases and the V segment lost 5 bases, leaving 7 bases of the junction unmatched. This CDR3 contains 14 residues. Per germline, CDR1 SGHDN and CDR2 FVKESK. The CDR3 loop is CASSEGTSVTEQFF. DNA of the CDR3: TGTGCCAGCAGCGAAGGGACTAGCGTCACTGAGCAGTTCTTC.

This sequence joins TRBV5-1 and TRBJ2-3, with 9 bases matching TRBD2. Germline trimming cut 4 bases from V and 5 bases from J; bases unmatched to any gene: 11. The CDR3 totals 16 residues. Germline loops: CDR1 SGHRS, CDR2 YFSETQ. DNA of the CDR3: TGCGCCAGCAGCCGTCGTGGCGGGAGGGCGGAAGATACGCAGTATTTT. This gives the protein CASSRRGGRAEDTQYF.

The V gene is TRBV4-2, the J gene TRBJ1-6, with D maybe TRBD1 (5 bases). Trimming took 3 bases from V and 5 from J, leaving 11 bases between them. The CDR3 spans 15 residues. Per germline, CDR1 LGHNA and CDR2 YNFKEQ. As DNA, the CDR3 is TGTGCCAGCAGCCAGGGGGGGACGGATAATTCACCCCTCCACTTT. Its protein product is CASSQGGTDNSPLHF.

A few counts support this clone. This chain connects TRBV5-1 to TRBJ2-7; 11 bases map to TRBD2. The CDR3 covers 17 residues. Trimming removed 4 bases from V and 3 bases from J; junction bases left unmatched: 12. Germline V gives CDR1 SGHRS, CDR2 YFSETQ. CDR3 loop: CASSGGLAAYLNYEQYF. In DNA form, the CDR3 reads TGCGCCAGCAGCGGGGGACTAGCGGCTTATCTAAACTACGAGCAGTACTTC.

This clone occurred a few times. J is TRBJ2-7 and V is TRBV5-4; 9 nucleotides line up with TRBD2. The CDR3 loop spans 14 amino acids. Germline V lookup: CDR1 SGHNT, CDR2 YYREEE (reference sequence). With 9 bases clipped from V and 6 bases from J, the junction kept 13 bases outside the gene matches. The CDR3 region is CATSLGSGRSEQYF. The CDR3 region has the DNA TGTGCCACCTCCTTGGGCAGCGGGAGGAGCGAGCAGTACTTC. The entire variable domain, with the rest obtained from reference TRBV5-4 and TRBJ2-7, is as follows: ETGVTQSPTHLIKTRGQQVTLRCSSQSGHNTVSWYQQALGQGPQFIFQYYREEENGRGNFPPRFSGLQFPNYSSELNVNALELDDSALYLCATSLGSGRSEQYFGPGTRLTVT.